These T cell receptor beta chains were read from a single sample in a study of blood T cell repertoires in COVID-19. Repertoires were generated with immunoSEQ multiplex PCR, while TCRdb's copy carries only in-frame clones and drops some. Of tens of thousands of clones listed, roughly 70% are singletons. Material: peripheral blood. All receptors derive from a man in his 70s with COVID-19, enrolled during active disease. The conserved cysteine and the conserved F or W are not part of the CDR3 here.

v_call: TRBV6-6
cdr3_length: 12
cdr3_aa: ASSYPTNTGELF

v_call: TRBV28
cdr3_length: 10
cdr3_aa: ASSATVYEQY

v_call: TRBV11-2
cdr3_length: 12
cdr3_aa: ASSSLAGYNEQF

v_call: TRBV6-5
cdr3_length: 13
cdr3_aa: ASSPSTGGGYGYT

v_call: TRBV9
cdr3_length: 13
cdr3_aa: ASSLSTGGDEKLF

v_call: TRBV11-1
cdr3_length: 13
cdr3_aa: ASSSGLAISYEQY

v_call: TRBV4-1
cdr3_length: 12
cdr3_aa: ASSLGAANEKLF

v_call: TRBV12-3/TRBV12-4
cdr3_length: 11
cdr3_aa: ASSLSGKDTIY

v_call: TRBV7-3
cdr3_length: 11
cdr3_aa: ASSLSTRETQY

v_call: TRBV19
cdr3_length: 12
cdr3_aa: ASSTDRVREKLF

v_call: TRBV20-1
cdr3_length: 12
cdr3_aa: SASGTNSYNEQF

v_call: TRBV18
cdr3_length: 12
cdr3_aa: ASSPSQLNTEAF

v_call: TRBV2
cdr3_length: 14
cdr3_aa: ASSVQGRVSTDTQY

v_call: TRBV19
cdr3_length: 11
cdr3_aa: ASSTQGVTEAF

v_call: TRBV28
cdr3_length: 11
cdr3_aa: ASSLRGRGPLH

v_call: TRBV27
cdr3_length: 14
cdr3_aa: ASSLNAGSRYNEQF

v_call: TRBV5-3
cdr3_length: 14
cdr3_aa: ARSNFRTGDSYEQY

v_call: TRBV5-5
cdr3_length: 13
cdr3_aa: ASSGGSGGYNEQF

v_call: TRBV29-1
cdr3_length: 12
cdr3_aa: SVDGTSGGYEQY

v_call: TRBV19
cdr3_length: 15
cdr3_aa: ASSTGTPRTFYNEQF

v_call: TRBV3-1/TRBV3-2
cdr3_length: 11
cdr3_aa: ASGMTGGYGYT

v_call: TRBV7-2
cdr3_length: 12
cdr3_aa: ASSERQGSWDYT

v_call: TRBV6-5
cdr3_length: 13
cdr3_aa: ASSRVQGGNQPQH

v_call: TRBV5-1
cdr3_length: 11
cdr3_aa: ASSLGGVNEQF

v_call: TRBV6-5
cdr3_length: 13
cdr3_aa: ASRDPQGINEKLF

v_call: TRBV7-9
cdr3_length: 9
cdr3_aa: ASSSNYEQY

v_call: TRBV5-1
cdr3_length: 12
cdr3_aa: ASSSSGGGQPQH

v_call: TRBV3-1/TRBV3-2
cdr3_length: 14
cdr3_aa: ASSQGNRGSTDTQY

v_call: TRBV6-4
cdr3_length: 11
cdr3_aa: ASSAERGYEQY

v_call: TRBV7-2
cdr3_length: 13
cdr3_aa: ASSLGQAISYEQY

v_call: TRBV5-1
cdr3_length: 13
cdr3_aa: ASSLVGRATETQY

v_call: TRBV19
cdr3_length: 14
cdr3_aa: ASSSTGGVSGNTIY